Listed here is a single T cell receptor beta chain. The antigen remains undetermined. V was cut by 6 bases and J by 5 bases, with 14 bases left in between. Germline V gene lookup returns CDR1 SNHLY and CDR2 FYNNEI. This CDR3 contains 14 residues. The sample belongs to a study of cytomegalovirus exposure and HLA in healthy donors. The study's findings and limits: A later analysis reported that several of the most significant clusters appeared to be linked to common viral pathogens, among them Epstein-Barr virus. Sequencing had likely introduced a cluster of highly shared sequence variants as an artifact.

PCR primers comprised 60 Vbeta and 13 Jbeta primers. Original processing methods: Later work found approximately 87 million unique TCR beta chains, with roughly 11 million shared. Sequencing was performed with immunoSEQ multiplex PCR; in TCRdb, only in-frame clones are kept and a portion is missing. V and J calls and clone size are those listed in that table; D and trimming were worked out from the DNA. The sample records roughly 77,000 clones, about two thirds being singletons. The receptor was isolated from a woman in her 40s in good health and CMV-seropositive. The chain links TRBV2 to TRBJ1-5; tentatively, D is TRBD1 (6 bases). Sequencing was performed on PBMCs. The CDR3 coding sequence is TGTGCCAGCAGCAAAAACAGGGATGATCAGCCCCAGCATTTT. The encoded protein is CASSKNRDDQPQHF.